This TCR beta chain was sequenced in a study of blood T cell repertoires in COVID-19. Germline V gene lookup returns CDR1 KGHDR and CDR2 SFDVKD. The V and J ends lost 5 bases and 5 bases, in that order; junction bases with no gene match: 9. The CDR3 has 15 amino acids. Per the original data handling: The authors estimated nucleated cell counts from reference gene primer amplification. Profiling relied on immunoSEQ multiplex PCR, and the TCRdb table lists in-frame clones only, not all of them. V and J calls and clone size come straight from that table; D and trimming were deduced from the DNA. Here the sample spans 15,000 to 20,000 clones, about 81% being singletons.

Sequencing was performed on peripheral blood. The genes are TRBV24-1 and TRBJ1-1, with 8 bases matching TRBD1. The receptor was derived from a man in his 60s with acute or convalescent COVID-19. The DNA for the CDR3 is TGTGCCACCAGTGGGGCTACAGGGGGGAGGACTGAAGCTTTCTTT. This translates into CATSGATGGRTEAFF.